Following are 18 T cell receptor beta chains from one sample sequenced in a study of blood T cell repertoires in COVID-19. Some clones are missing from TCRdb's copy, which holds only in-frame ones; the method was immunoSEQ multiplex PCR. The sample gives 250,000 to 400,000 clones, around 90% of which show up once; 2.9% is in the top ten. The specimen was peripheral blood. These receptors all stem from a young woman with COVID-19, enrolled during active disease.

The rearrangement uses TRBV24-1 and TRBJ2-5; D uncertain. With 2 bases removed from V and 2 bases from J, the gap between germline ends came to 2 bases. The germline CDR1 and CDR2 sequences are KGHDR and SFDVKD. This CDR3 has 12 residues. The CDR3: CATSDSQETQYF. CDR3 nucleotides: TGTGCCACCAGTGATTCACAAGAGACCCAGTACTTC.

This clone was counted once. The chain links TRBV30 to TRBJ1-1, with a possible D match to TRBD1 (5 bases). V was trimmed by 2 bases and J by 0 bases, leaving 7 bases between them. The V gene's germline CDR1 is GTSNPN and CDR2 SVGIG (reference sequence). The length of the CDR3 is 13 residues. The CDR3 reads CAWSRQMNTEAFF. CDR3 DNA: TGTGCCTGGAGTCGACAGATGAACACTGAAGCTTTCTTT.

The chain's CDR3 is CASSPLRQIGYGYTF. DNA of the CDR3: TGTGCCAGCAGTCCCCTCCGACAGATTGGCTATGGCTACACCTTC. The chain recombines TRBV28 with TRBJ1-2, with D possibly matching TRBD1 (5 bases). Deletions cut 5 bases from V and 4 bases from J, with 17 bases between. The CDR3 extends over 15 amino acids. Germline CDR1 MDHEN, CDR2 SYDVKM.

The chain is built from TRBV6-1 and TRBJ1-1; D gene ambiguous. This CDR3 region has 13 residues. Germline loops: CDR1 MNHNS, CDR2 SASEGT. Trimming took off 5 bases at V and 10 bases at J, with 17 bases between the two ends. The CDR3, as DNA: TGTGCCAGCAGTTATGAGGTATACGTTCCAGCTTTCTTT. Translation: CASSYEVYVPAFF.

The V gene is TRBV28, the J gene TRBJ1-3, with no clear D. Germline V gene lookup returns CDR1 MDHEN and CDR2 SYDVKM. The CDR3 has 17 amino acids. The ends were cut back, 2 bases at V and 0 bases at J, with 14 bases in the middle. DNA for the CDR3: TGTGCCAGCAGTTTAAAGAGGGCCTTGGTCTCTGGAAACACCATATATTTT. This codes for CASSLKRALVSGNTIYF.

The chain employs TRBV15 and TRBJ2-5; no firm D call. The ends were cut back, 1 base at V and 0 bases at J, with 9 bases in the middle. There are 15 residues in the CDR3. Germline assignment: CDR1 LNHNV and CDR2 YYDKDF (reference sequence). This chain's CDR3 is CATSRALGNQETQYF. The DNA for the CDR3 is TGTGCCACCAGCAGAGCCCTCGGTAACCAAGAGACCCAGTACTTC.

This clone was counted between two and nine times. The chain links TRBV2 to TRBJ2-1; 9 bases match TRBD1. This CDR3 region has 12 residues. Germline CDR1 and CDR2: SNHLY and FYNNEI. The V gene end was trimmed by 4 bases and the J gene end by 14 bases; junction bases not matched to a gene: 6. In nucleotides, the CDR3 is TGTGCCAGCAGTGGAGACAGGGGGTCGGAGTTCTTC. Its protein product is CASSGDRGSEFF.

This rearrangement joins TRBV6-5 to TRBJ2-7, with TRBD2 matching over 14 bases. This CDR3 is built from 15 residues. V trimming: 6 bases; J trimming: 4 bases; junction bases outside the gene matches: 5. Germline CDR1 is MNHEY and CDR2 is SVGAGI. The CDR3 sequence is CASSRGTSGRYEQYF. The CDR3 nucleotides are TGTGCCAGCAGCCGCGGGACTAGCGGGAGATACGAGCAGTACTTC.

This clone came up once. This rearrangement joins TRBV28 to TRBJ2-3, with D perhaps TRBD1 (6 bases). Germline V gives CDR1 MDHEN, CDR2 SYDVKM. This CDR3 has 17 residues. V lost 3 bases and J 0 bases, leaving 16 bases between the germline ends. The CDR3 DNA sequence: TGTGCCAGCAGTTTTAACCGGGACACGGAAAGCACAGATACGCAGTATTTT. This codes for CASSFNRDTESTDTQYF.

J is TRBJ1-5 and V is TRBV5-1; 8 bases line up with TRBD1. The junction had 11 bases not matched to a gene; V was cut back by 2 bases and J by 7 bases. The CDR3 has 16 residues. The germline gives CDR1 SGHRS, CDR2 YFSETQ. The CDR3 loop reads CASSLDDRGSGQPQHF. CDR3 bases: TGCGCCAGCAGCTTAGATGACAGGGGCTCCGGGCAGCCCCAGCATTTT.

V is TRBV24-1 and J is TRBJ2-7; 10 positions agree with TRBD2. CDR3 length equals 15 residues. CDR1 is KGHDR, CDR2 SFDVKD, per germline. Trimming cost V 9 bases and J 2 bases; bases outside gene matches: 9. In DNA form, the CDR3 reads TGTGCCACCCCCCGGACTAGCGGAGCCCCCTACGAGCAGTACTTC. This gives the protein CATPRTSGAPYEQYF.

The chain is built from TRBV7-3 and TRBJ2-1; D gene unclear. V was cut by 0 bases and J by 6 bases, with 9 bases left in between. There are 14 residues in the CDR3. In germline, CDR1 is SGHTA, CDR2 FQGTGA. CDR3 protein: CASSLTITSNEQFF. The CDR3 DNA sequence: TGTGCCAGCAGCTTAACGATTACTTCCAATGAGCAGTTCTTC.

The genes are TRBV7-9 and TRBJ1-1, with D maybe TRBD1 (6 bases). The germline V gene encodes CDR1 SEHNR and CDR2 FQNEAQ (reference sequence). Trimming took 6 bases from V and 5 from J, leaving 16 bases between them. CDR3 length equals 14 residues. For the CDR3, the DNA is TGTGCCAGCAGATCCACAGGGCAGGTAACTGAAGCTTTCTTT. Amino acids: CASRSTGQVTEAFF. The full variable domain, in which reference TRBV7-9 and TRBJ1-1 provide the parts outside the CDR3, is DTGVSQNPRHKITKRGQNVTFRCDPISEHNRLYWYRQTLGQGPEFLTYFQNEAQLEKSRLLSDRFSAERPKGSFSTLEIQRTEQGDSAMYLCASRSTGQVTEAFFGQGTRLTVV.

The chain links TRBV19 to TRBJ2-3; D is uncertain. The CDR3 is 15 amino acids. Germline values: CDR1 LNHDA, CDR2 SQIVND (reference sequence). The germline V and J ends were trimmed by 1 base and 0 bases, with 8 bases remaining between them. In DNA, the CDR3 is TGTGCCAGTAGTATAGGCTATTCTAGCACAGATACGCAGTATTTT. It specifies CASSIGYSSTDTQYF.

This chain links TRBV25-1 with TRBJ2-6; D not resolved. Germline CDR1 MGHDK, CDR2 SYGVNS. V lost 9 bases, J lost 4 bases, and 7 bases lay in between. This CDR3 contains 12 residues. The CDR3 protein is CASTKGANVLTF. DNA of the CDR3: TGTGCCAGTACAAAGGGGGCCAACGTCCTGACTTTC.

This chain connects TRBV6-5 to TRBJ2-3; 13 bases map to TRBD2. Germline V lookup: CDR1 MNHEY, CDR2 SVGAGI. CDR3 size: 15 residues. V lost 5 bases, J lost 6 bases, and 5 bases stayed unmatched. Here the CDR3 reads CASSRGTSGKDTQYF. The CDR3 coding sequence is TGTGCCAGCAGTCGCGGGACTAGCGGGAAGGATACGCAGTATTTT.

The chain joins TRBV12-3 or TRBV12-4 to TRBJ1-1, with D perhaps TRBD1 (5 bases). The CDR3 has 13 residues. The V end was cut by 8 bases, the J end by 3 bases, with 13 bases between. In DNA, the CDR3 is TGTGCCAGCGCGGACATATTGGACACTGAAGCTTTCTTT. Translating it yields CASADILDTEAFF.

The rearrangement uses TRBV27 and TRBJ1-1; D uncertain. The CDR3 contains 13 residues. Germline CDR1 reads MNHEY; CDR2 reads SMNVEV (reference sequence). The V gene lost 4 bases and the J gene lost 2 bases, with 8 bases spanning the gap. CDR3 DNA sequence: TGTGCCAGCAGTTGGGCCAGCAACACTGAAGCTTTCTTT. It is translated as CASSWASNTEAFF.